One and the same sample provided the 21 T cell receptor beta chains below, sequenced in a study of CD8 T cells in Susac syndrome. Random hexamers served to reverse transcribe about 0.45 to 1 ug RNA. TCRdb re-called the immunoSEQ multiplex PCR reads through MiXCR, storing one row per CDR3 protein. Altogether about 250,000 distinct CDR3 sequences are present, around 93% being singletons, with the ten largest covering around 0.07%. Sequencing was done on a sample of CD4+ T cells from PBMCs. The receptors were gathered from a human donor with multiple sclerosis.

This clonotype was observed a single time. This chain uses TRBV12-3 or TRBV12-4 with TRBJ1-2; D call uncertain. The CDR3 totals 15 residues. Trimming removed 6 bases at V and 2 bases at J, with 16 bases between. CDR3 nucleotides: TGTGCCAGCAGCCCGCATCGGGGAGAAAACTATGGCTACACCTTC. Residues: CASSPHRGENYGYTF.

The rearrangement uses TRBV5-1 and TRBJ1-1, with D hard to call. The V and J ends lost 6 bases and 0 bases respectively, with 12 bases between them. The CDR3 has 14 amino acids. Germline CDR1 SGHRS, CDR2 YFSETQ. The CDR3 region is CASKVDIVNTEAFF. Here the CDR3 DNA reads TGCGCCAGCAAGGTTGACATAGTGAACACTGAAGCTTTCTTT.

V is TRBV9 and J is TRBJ2-3; 7 nucleotides line up with TRBD1. V shed 3 bases, J shed 4 bases, and the junction held 11 bases outside the gene matches. CDR1 and CDR2 from the germline V gene are SGDLS and YYNGEE. CDR3 length: 16 residues. CDR3 loop: CASSAQTGFVADTQYF. The CDR3 DNA sequence: TGTGCCAGCAGCGCCCAGACAGGGTTCGTAGCAGATACGCAGTATTTT.

The chain is built from TRBV20-1 and TRBJ2-1; TRBD2 aligns across 11 bases. Germline values: CDR1 DFQATT, CDR2 SNEGSKA (reference sequence). Trimming removed 3 bases from V and 7 bases from J; junction bases left unmatched: 17. The CDR3 runs to 18 residues. CDR3 loop: CSASALRTLAGVLNEQFF. CDR3 sequence (DNA): TGCAGTGCTAGTGCTCTACGGACACTAGCGGGAGTCTTAAATGAGCAGTTCTTC.

The chain links TRBV5-1 to TRBJ2-1, with D perhaps TRBD1 (5 bases). Germline CDR1 is SGHRS and CDR2 is YFSETQ. The CDR3 is made up of 14 amino acids. Trimming pared 6 bases from V and 3 bases from J, leaving 13 bases between. The CDR3 DNA is TGCGCCAGCACCCTACAGGATTACTACAATGAGCAGTTCTTC. Its translation is CASTLQDYYNEQFF.

This chain links TRBV20-1 with TRBJ2-5, with D possibly TRBD2 on 6 matching bases. V lost 0 bases and J lost 5, with 19 bases in between. CDR1 is DFQATT, CDR2 SNEGSKA, per germline (reference sequence). This CDR3 comprises 16 residues. This CDR3 reads CSARDRRGVGRETQYF. The CDR3 DNA is TGCAGTGCTAGAGATCGGAGGGGTGTGGGTCGGGAGACCCAGTACTTC.

The chain joins TRBV6-6 to TRBJ1-3; D not certain. Germline CDR1 MNHNY, CDR2 SVGAGI (reference sequence). The germline V and J ends were trimmed by 2 bases and 0 bases, with 11 bases remaining between them. The CDR3 sequence is 16 residues long. CDR3 DNA sequence: TGTGCCAGCAGTTACGCAGACGGTTACTCTGGAAACACCATATATTTT. This codes for CASSYADGYSGNTIYF.

V and J are TRBV7-9 and TRBJ1-3, with 10 bases lining up with TRBD1. The V segment lost 3 bases and the J segment 8 bases; nucleotides outside the gene matches: 7. This CDR3 is built from 15 residues. Per the germline V gene, CDR1 is SEHNR and CDR2 is FQNEAQ (reference sequence). The CDR3 region is CASSFGQGGVDTIYF. CDR3 nucleotide sequence: TGTGCCAGCAGCTTCGGACAGGGGGGTGTAGACACCATATATTTT.

This chain joins TRBV6-1 and TRBJ1-2; 12 bases agree with TRBD1. With 6 bases clipped from V and 2 bases from J, the junction kept 13 bases outside the gene matches. Germline CDR1 reads MNHNS; CDR2 reads SASEGT. CDR3 length: 18 amino acids. The CDR3 is CASRPRDRGQFGNYGYTF. CDR3 nucleotides: TGTGCCAGCAGACCCCGGGACAGGGGGCAGTTTGGGAACTATGGCTACACCTTC.

The V call is TRBV6-4, the J call TRBJ2-3, with 7 positions matching TRBD2. The germline gives CDR1 MRHNA, CDR2 SNTAGT. Trimming removed 3 bases from V and 14 bases from J; junction bases left unmatched: 8. This CDR3 is 12 amino acids long. CDR3 nucleotides: TGTGCCAGCAGTGAAGGGGACTATCAGCCGTATTTT. This encodes CASSEGDYQPYF.

This CDR3 reads CASSRLTGREEKLFF. The CDR3 DNA reads as TGTGCCAGCAGCCGCTTGACAGGGCGGGAGGAAAAACTGTTTTTT. V usage is TRBV7-9 and J usage is TRBJ1-4; 7 positions agree with TRBD1. The germline CDR1 and CDR2 sequences are SEHNR and FQNEAQ (reference sequence). This CDR3 contains 15 residues. The J segment lost 8 bases and the V segment lost 5 bases, leaving 11 bases of the junction unmatched.

This sequence joins TRBV18 and TRBJ1-1; a possible D gene is TRBD1 (5 bases). V was shortened by 3 bases and J by 3 bases, with 8 bases between the two germline ends. This CDR3 spans 13 amino acids. Germline CDR1 is KGHSH and CDR2 is LQKENI. The CDR3 DNA reads TGTGCCAGCTCACCGATCAGGGACACTGAAGCTTTCTTT. The encoded protein is CASSPIRDTEAFF. Variable domain in full (rest from reference TRBV18 and TRBJ1-1): NAGVMQNPRHLVRRRGQEARLRCSPMKGHSHVYWYRQLPEEGLKFMVYLQKENIIDESGMPKERFSAEFPKEGPSILRIQQVVRGDSAAYFCASSPIRDTEAFFGQGTRLTVV.

This chain links TRBV5-1 with TRBJ2-7, with D possibly matching TRBD2 (6 bases). The germline gives CDR1 SGHRS, CDR2 YFSETQ. CDR3 size: 14 residues. V was cut by 5 bases and J by 6 bases, with 18 bases left in between. CDR3 amino acids: CASRRRGTHGEQYV. CDR3 coding DNA: TGCGCCAGCAGACGCCGCGGGACTCACGGCGAGCAGTACGTC.

The CDR3 bases are TGTGCCAGCAGTTTCAGGGCGGCCGGGGAGCTGTTTTTT. This encodes CASSFRAAGELFF. The chain has TRBV27 and TRBJ2-2; TRBD1 might be the D (5 bases). In germline, CDR1 is MNHEY, CDR2 SMNVEV (reference sequence). Trimming left V 3 bases short and J 6 bases short, with 8 bases between. The CDR3 runs 13 residues.

The CDR3 is CASSLGLVGDTQYF. The CDR3 DNA is TGTGCCAGCAGTCTCGGACTAGTCGGAGATACGCAGTATTTT. The genes are TRBV6-2 or TRBV6-3 and TRBJ2-3, with 7 bases identical to TRBD2. The CDR3 is 14 amino acids. Germline trimming cut 5 bases from V and 5 bases from J; bases unmatched to any gene: 7. Germline CDR1 is MNHEY and CDR2 is SVGEGT.

J is TRBJ1-5 and V is TRBV25-1; TRBD1 matches 7 bases. J gave up 0 bases and V 8 bases, and 10 bases lay outside the gene matches. CDR1 and CDR2 (germline): MGHDK, SYGVNS. The length of the CDR3 is 16 residues. The CDR3 is CASVTRTGDSNQPQHF. The CDR3 coding sequence is TGTGCCAGCGTCACCCGTACAGGGGATAGCAATCAGCCCCAGCATTTT. The whole variable domain, remainder taken from reference TRBV25-1 and TRBJ1-5, is EADIYQTPRYLVIGTGKKITLECSQTMGHDKMYWYQQDPGMELHLIHYSYGVNSTEKGDLSSESTVSRIRTEHFPLTLESARPSHTSQYLCASVTRTGDSNQPQHFGDGTRLSIL.

The chain carries TRBV3-1 and TRBJ2-7, with D perhaps matching TRBD2 (6 bases). Trimming shortened V by 4 bases and J by 1 base, and 14 bases separated the two germline ends. Germline CDR1 LGHDT, CDR2 YNNKEL (reference sequence). CDR3 length: 15 amino acids. Written as DNA, the CDR3 is TGTGCCAGCAGCCCGGCCGGGACTCAATCCTACGAGCAGTACTTC. This translates into CASSPAGTQSYEQYF.

The gene calls are TRBV5-4 and TRBJ2-1; 7 nucleotides match TRBD2. This CDR3 is 16 amino acids long. V gave up 4 bases and J gave up 2 bases; unmatched junction bases: 9. Germline V gene data show CDR1 as SGHNT and CDR2 as YYREEE (reference sequence). In DNA, the CDR3 is TGTGCCAGCAGCACGTCTCTAGCGGACGCCTACAATGAGCAGTTCTTC. Its translation: CASSTSLADAYNEQFF.

This chain links TRBV6-1 with TRBJ2-7; TRBD2 matches at 8 bases. V lost 5 bases and J lost 5; bases outside the gene matches: 14. The CDR3 is 16 residues long. Germline assignment: CDR1 MNHNS and CDR2 SASEGT. CDR3 sequence: CASSPHVGGRSHEQYV. As DNA, the CDR3 is TGTGCCAGCAGTCCGCATGTCGGCGGGAGGTCTCACGAGCAGTACGTC.

V is TRBV12-3 or TRBV12-4 and J is TRBJ2-4; 9 bases are shared with TRBD2. Germline trimming cut 6 bases from V and 6 bases from J; bases unmatched to any gene: 21. The CDR3 totals 19 residues. DNA for the CDR3: TGTGCCAGCAGCCTAGTGGGCGGGAGGGCCGCGGGGGGAACAAACATTCAGTACTTC. Translation gives CASSLVGGRAAGGTNIQYF.

This chain uses TRBV28 with TRBJ2-5; 8 nucleotides match TRBD1. The J segment lost 2 bases and the V segment lost 7 bases, leaving 6 bases of the junction unmatched. Germline lookup yields CDR1 MDHEN and CDR2 SYDVKM. This CDR3 has 14 residues. DNA of the CDR3: TGTGCCAGCACCGGACAGGGACTTCAAGAGACCCAGTACTTC. This codes for CASTGQGLQETQYF.